This T cell receptor (beta chain) was sequenced for a study of regulatory T cells in long-lasting Graves disease (dated by TCRdb to about 2021). With respect to the entire study: Antithyroid drugs had been taken for less than 3 months by newly diagnosed Graves' disease patients. Patients with persistent Graves' disease were compared with patients with newly diagnosed Graves' disease using TCR sequencing and RNA sequencing of peripheral blood. The study was conducted in China and was registered as a clinical trial. A total of 35 or so samples were covered by TCR sequencing, comprising around 13 persistent and around 20 newly diagnosed Graves' disease patients.

Paper-wide results and their limitations: Sequencing and analysis were limited to the TCR beta chain. Persistent Graves' disease patients showed lower TCR Shannon entropy and fewer highly expanded clones than newly diagnosed patients, suggesting clonal expansion. TRBV28, TRBJ1-2 and TRBJ2-5 were preferentially used in persistent disease, while TRBV20-1 and TRBJ2-1 were favored in newly diagnosed disease. The authors acknowledged the small sample size as a limitation that may reduce accuracy. More public clonotypes were shared among persistent patients (around 3,000) than among newly diagnosed patients (roughly 1,000). Peripheral blood alone was examined, since thyroid tissue, which constituted the primary lesion, could not be accessed.

This clonotype has at least ten counts. Its antigen remains undetermined. Base quality data are lacking; no much larger clone is found one base away. Library method: multiplex PCR. TCRdb shows the sequencer as Illumina HiSeq 4000. TCR beta libraries were built with iRepertoire HTBI primers and Arm-PCR amplification of CDR3 regions. PCR products were gel purified before sequencing. From the authors' description of their analysis: A total of roughly 58 TRBV and some 13 TRBJ segments were identified across samples and were used for gene usage analysis of CDR3 amino acid clonotypes. COPE and FqMerger were used to merge filtered high-quality paired reads into contigs. BLAST was used to align contigs to IMGT TRBV, TRBD and TRBJ reference genes, and CDR3 was defined according to IMGT. Any clonotype with a frequency above 0.1% was counted as a highly expanded clone. Repertoire diversity was measured by Shannon entropy, and V-J evenness by the Gini coefficient. Clonotypes shared by more than one individual were considered public. The raw public data were reprocessed by TCRdb itself: fastp quality trimming at Q25, MiXCR clonotype calling, in-frame beta chains only. Rows merge per CDR3 protein into single entries with the most common DNA and genes. The V and J calls, along with clone size, are taken from TCRdb and not from the paper's own processing. The sample yields some 450,000 distinct CDR3 sequences; roughly 17% were counted once. Over 8.5% of the sample is taken by the ten largest.

Read against the paper, the sample's time point label means: newly diagnosed GD, antithyroid drugs for less than 3 months. For both TCR sequencing and RNA sequencing, RNA was extracted from PBMCs using TRIzol. Graves' disease was diagnosed according to American Thyroid Association guidelines. Patients for the study were recruited at an endocrinology department in Xi'an, China. Each patient gave around 9 milliliters of peripheral blood, collected in an EDTA anticoagulant tube. Ficoll Paque Plus density gradient separation was used to isolate PBMCs, and no additional T cell sorting was done. RNA quality was checked with an Agilent 2100 Bioanalyzer and agarose gel, and concentration with a NanoDrop 2000. V lost 5 bases and J lost 6 bases; the stretch between them is 13 bases long. Per the germline V gene, SGHTA is the CDR1 and FQGNSA is the CDR2. Including cysteine and phenylalanine, the CDR3 has 14 amino acids. Just CDR3 DNA is preserved here, 42 bases in frame from base 1.

These data were likewise used in another study, on T cells in Graves' hyperthyroidism and ophthalmopathy. The second study's paper adds: Graves' hyperthyroidism was defined as stable when no progression to ophthalmopathy occurred over 18 months of follow-up. Hyperthyroidism patients were newly diagnosed, had a disease duration of under 2 months, and were aged 18 to 65 years. Exclusion was applied to patients with uncontrolled infections, other autoimmune diseases, pregnancy or lactation. Clinical symptoms, serum thyroxine and TRAb, thyroid ultrasound, and orbital computed tomography formed the basis for the diagnoses. For the first round of RT-PCR on the TCR CDR3, the HTBI primer set was used together with the Qiagen OneStep RT-PCR kit. Most expanded thyroid clonotypes (frequency above 0.001) were also found in blood, which suggests that blood repertoires may mirror thyroid immune responses. In cross-validation, a model built on a 13 V-J signature told ophthalmopathy apart from stable hyperthyroidism with 85% to 90% sensitivity and about 81% specificity, and in testing the same model reached 80%/75%. During validation, the model predicted progression to ophthalmopathy a median of around 7 months ahead of onset, with approximately 71% sensitivity and less than 85% specificity. To identify distinguishing TCR V-J signatures, a discovery cohort of about a hundred patients was used, comprising some 45 with Graves' ophthalmopathy and around 60 with stable Graves' hyperthyroidism. Prospective prediction of ophthalmopathy was tested in an independent validation cohort consisting of 18 to 20 hyperthyroidism patients and around 16 patients who later progressed to ophthalmopathy. For training and testing, the roughly 97 patients in the discovery cohort were randomly divided in a 7:3 ratio. In six Graves' hyperthyroidism patients, the study also compared T-cell repertoires from thyroid tissue with T-cell repertoires from blood. Once sampling was done, hyperthyroidism patients were given methimazole at a starting dose of 30 mg daily, whereas ophthalmopathy patients were given high-dose intravenous methylprednisolone. The libraries were constructed in a second round of multiplex PCR and then size-selected and purified. Paired-end sequencing of the libraries was performed with 100 bp reads on an Illumina HiSeq2000. Raw data were processed with SOAPnuke, discarding reads with adapters, uncalled bases, mean Phred below 15, or no exact constant-primer or identifier match. COPE v1.2.5 was used to merge high-quality paired reads, and clonotypes were defined as unique nucleotide sequences. Clonotypes were aligned to IMGT TRBV, TRBD and TRBJ reference segments using MiTCR v1.1. Analysis was restricted to V-J combinations with a frequency above 0.0001, which covered about 99% of repertoires. The TCS score was defined as F50 (clonal expansion) divided by E x V (chaos), with BLOSUM62-based TCRdist calculated between CDR3 peptides within each V-J. Welch's t-statistics and random forest reduced 500 to 650 V-J features to around 14, which were used in a naive Bayes classifier (R e1071). Sample size was not statistically predetermined, and investigators were not blinded to group allocation. The paper reports TCR Vbeta CDR3 sequencing of approximately 130 peripheral blood samples: some 44 ophthalmopathy, fewer than 80 hyperthyroidism and approximately 17 progressor patients.

The receptor was derived from a woman in her twenties or thirties with Graves disease. Donor details come from another sample of the same person, matched by shared clones. The sequences come from peripheral blood mononuclear cells (PBMCs), collected at new diagnosis, from a patient treated with antithyroid drugs. The chain is made from TRBV7-2 and TRBJ1-4; matching of 6 bases hints at TRBD1 as the D gene. The CDR3 loop reads CASSAHRVDEKLFF. The DNA sequence is TGTGCCAGCAGCGCCCACAGGGTGGATGAAAAACTGTTTTTT.